This T cell receptor beta chain is drawn from a study of resident and recirculating memory T cells in vitiligo. Whole-study context: The samples were homogenized without cell sorting before genomic DNA extraction.

Trimming took off 4 bases at V and 0 bases at J, with 9 bases between the two ends. The CDR3 spans 14 residues. Some clones are missing from TCRdb's copy, which holds only in-frame ones; the method was immunoSEQ multiplex PCR. The data show 75,000 to 95,000 clones, with 90% to 95% seen just once and about 5% held by the top ten. The chain is built from TRBV5-7 and TRBJ2-3; perhaps TRBD2 as D (6 bases). TRBV5-7 is placed among ORFs of uncertain function. This receptor was identified in a male donor with vitiligo. Sequencing was done on a sample of blood. CDR3 DNA: TGTGCCAGCAGCGCCAGCGGGAGCACAGATACGCAGTATTTT. Its translation: CASSASGSTDTQYF.